The 11 T cell receptor beta chains in this list originate from one sample, sequenced in a study of cytomegalovirus exposure and HLA in healthy donors. Amplification used 60 Vbeta primers and 13 Jbeta primers. The repertoire was sequenced with immunoSEQ multiplex PCR; TCRdb's copy has only in-frame clones and lacks some. Among some 100,000 clones, roughly 75% were seen once, and the ten largest hold 13% to 15%. Input material: PBMCs. These receptors were taken from a male donor in good health and CMV-seropositive.

J is TRBJ2-2 and V is TRBV4-1; 7 nucleotides match TRBD1. Germline loops: CDR1 MGHRA, CDR2 YSYEKL. V lost 5 bases and J lost 5; bases outside the gene matches: 8. The CDR3 consists of 15 residues. Here the CDR3 DNA reads TGCGCCAGCAGCGCCCCGACAGGGAGAACCGGGGAGCTGTTTTTT. This sequence encodes CASSAPTGRTGELFF.

The table lists this clone with a count of one. CDR3: CASSLVASQGTEAFF. CDR3 DNA: TGTGCCAGCAGCTTAGTGGCATCTCAGGGGACTGAAGCTTTCTTT. The gene calls are TRBV7-2 and TRBJ1-1; D possibly corresponds to TRBD1 (6 bases). The CDR3 loop spans 15 amino acids. Trimming removed 1 base from V and 5 bases from J, with 14 bases in between. Germline values: CDR1 SGHTA, CDR2 FQGNSA.

J is TRBJ1-6 and V is TRBV6-5, with 7 nucleotides matching TRBD1. The CDR3 is made up of 14 amino acids. The V segment lost 6 bases and the J segment 14 bases; nucleotides outside the gene matches: 13. Germline V lookup: CDR1 MNHEY, CDR2 SVGAGI. The chain's CDR3 is CASSFGTDQFTLHF. DNA of the CDR3: TGTGCCAGCAGCTTCGGGACAGACCAATTCACCCTCCACTTT.

The V and J genes are TRBV15 and TRBJ2-5; D gene uncertain. Between the trimmed V and J ends, which lost 0 bases and 2 bases, there was a span of 7 bases. CDR3 length: 14 amino acids. The germline V gene encodes CDR1 LNHNV and CDR2 YYDKDF (reference sequence). CDR3 in amino acids: CATSRDNSQETQYF. The CDR3 DNA reads as TGTGCCACCAGCAGAGATAACAGTCAAGAGACCCAGTACTTC.

This chain connects TRBV7-3 to TRBJ1-2; D possibly corresponds to TRBD1 (5 bases). The CDR3 has 15 amino acids. Germline-derived CDR1 and CDR2 are SGHTA and FQGTGA. Trimming took 5 bases from V and 5 from J, leaving 18 bases between them. The CDR3 region has the DNA TGTGCCAGCAGCCCGCTAGGAGGGGATGTATATGGCTACACCTTC. Translated: CASSPLGGDVYGYTF. Filled out from reference TRBV7-3 and TRBJ1-2, the complete variable domain reads GAGVSQTPSNKVTEKGKYVELRCDPISGHTALYWYRQSLGQGPEFLIYFQGTGAADDSGLPNDRFFAVRPEGSVSTLKIQRTERGDSAVYLCASSPLGGDVYGYTFGSGTRLTVV.

DNA for the CDR3: TGTGCCAGCAGAGCAACAGGGTCCTACGAGCAGTACTTC. This translates into CASRATGSYEQYF. V usage is TRBV27 and J usage is TRBJ2-7, with D maybe TRBD1 (6 bases). The CDR3 length is 13 residues. Germline-derived CDR1 and CDR2 are MNHEY and SMNVEV (reference sequence). The ends were cut back, 6 bases at V and 1 base at J, with 10 bases in the middle.

The V and J genes are TRBV29-1 and TRBJ1-1, with D unresolved. Deletions cut 2 bases from V and 3 bases from J, with 7 bases between. The CDR3 has 12 residues. Germline CDR1 is SQVTM and CDR2 is ANQGSEA. The CDR3: CSVEQDYTEAFF. The CDR3 region has the DNA TGCAGCGTTGAACAGGACTACACTGAAGCTTTCTTT.

The CDR3 sequence is CAWREQPGNYEQYF. The CDR3, as DNA: TGTGCCTGGAGGGAACAACCGGGAAACTACGAGCAGTACTTC. This rearrangement joins TRBV30 to TRBJ2-7; D perhaps matches TRBD2 (5 bases). CDR3 length: 14 residues. CDR1 and CDR2 from the germline V gene are GTSNPN and SVGIG (reference sequence). V lost 3 bases, J lost 3 bases, and 15 bases lay in between. Together with reference TRBV30 and TRBJ2-7, the CDR3 gives the full variable domain: SQTIHQWPATLVQPVGSPLSLECTVEGTSNPNLYWYRQAAGRGLQLLFYSVGIGQISSEVPQNLSASRPQDRQFILSSKKLLLSDSGFYLCAWREQPGNYEQYFGPGTRLTVT.

CDR3 DNA: TGTGCCAGCAGCGGCGGGACAGGGAGAGAGCAGTACTTC. It yields the protein CASSGGTGREQYF. The chain is built from TRBV5-4 and TRBJ2-7, with 9 bases fitting TRBD1. Germline trimming cut 4 bases from V and 7 bases from J; bases unmatched to any gene: 6. CDR3 length: 13 amino acids. Germline lookup yields CDR1 SGHNT and CDR2 YYREEE (reference sequence).

This clone was seen just once. The chain employs TRBV9 and TRBJ2-2; D remains unclear. This CDR3 spans 15 amino acids. Germline loops: CDR1 SGDLS, CDR2 YYNGEE. Trimming took off 2 bases at V and 4 bases at J, with 12 bases between the two ends. The CDR3 loop is CASSVPHESTGELFF. The CDR3 DNA reads TGTGCCAGCAGCGTGCCCCATGAGAGCACCGGGGAGCTGTTTTTT.

The gene calls are TRBV19 and TRBJ1-1; 11 nucleotides match TRBD1. This CDR3 has 14 amino acids. Germline CDR1 is LNHDA and CDR2 is SQIVND (reference sequence). V was clipped by 5 bases and J by 4 bases; unmatched bases: 3. This chain's CDR3 is CASSGQGAGTEAFF. The CDR3, as DNA: TGTGCCAGTAGTGGACAGGGGGCCGGCACTGAAGCTTTCTTT.